This T cell receptor beta chain came from a study of Ad26.COV2.S vaccination and SARS-CoV-2 variants. The assay was immunoSEQ multiplex PCR, and TCRdb's table has in-frame clones only and misses some. The table includes about 350,000 clones, 75% to 90% detected once. The treatment here: 19 received Ad26.COV2.S at low or high dose, single or two shots; 5 received placebo; per-sample allocation not given. Day 63 following the first vaccine or placebo injection was when the samples were taken. A Boston donor was an adult aged 18-55 years. V lost 0 bases to trimming and J lost 7 bases, with 10 bases between them. The CDR3 has 15 residues. CDR1 and CDR2 (germline): MNHEY, SMNVEV (reference sequence).

The sample consisted of peripheral blood, taken in a trial of Ad26.COV2.S vaccine versus placebo. The source is a person between 18 and 59 years old who received the Ad26.COV2.S COVID-19 vaccine or a placebo. V and J are TRBV27 and TRBJ1-6; D uncertain. The CDR3 reads CASSLSPGINSPLHF. CDR3 bases: TGTGCCAGCAGTTTATCACCGGGGATCAATTCACCCCTCCACTTT.